Each of the 22 T cell receptor beta chains below was sequenced from the same sample in a study of CD8+ T cells in alopecia areata. cDNA reverse transcribed from extracted RNA served as the sequencing template. The data were produced by immunoSEQ multiplex PCR, yet TCRdb's version contains in-frame clones alone and is incomplete. Here the sample spans some 200,000 clones, roughly three fifths being singletons. Treatment noted: oral pan-JAK inhibitor, 5-10 mg twice daily. The sequences come from CD4+ T cells sorted from blood, collected at week 4, from a patient treated with tofacitinib. The origin of the receptors is a human donor with alopecia areata.

V and J are TRBV25-1 and TRBJ1-1; no clear D gene. This CDR3 spans 11 amino acids. Trimming removed 6 bases at V and 5 bases at J, with 7 bases between. CDR1 is MGHDK and CDR2 is SYGVNS in the germline V gene. CDR3 amino acids: CASSGWTEAFF. The CDR3 DNA is TGTGCCAGCAGCGGGTGGACTGAAGCTTTCTTT. The full variable domain, in which reference TRBV25-1 and TRBJ1-1 provide the parts outside the CDR3, is EADIYQTPRYLVIGTGKKITLECSQTMGHDKMYWYQQDPGMELHLIHYSYGVNSTEKGDLSSESTVSRIRTEHFPLTLESARPSHTSQYLCASSGWTEAFFGQGTRLTVV.

This clone occurred a few times. The chain combines TRBV5-4 with TRBJ1-2; D might be TRBD1 (5 bases). The V and J ends lost 6 bases and 8 bases respectively, with 14 bases between them. CDR1 and CDR2 (germline): SGHNT, YYREEE (reference sequence). This CDR3 contains 12 residues. The CDR3 here is CASNKPRGGYTF. The CDR3 region has the DNA TGTGCCAGCAACAAACCCCGGGGGGGCTACACCTTC.

The chain has TRBV29-1 and TRBJ1-2, with 8 bases aligning to TRBD1. CDR1 and CDR2 (germline): SQVTM, ANQGSEA. V was pared by 7 bases and J by 3 bases, with 10 bases of the junction left unmatched. The CDR3 extends over 14 amino acids. In DNA form, the CDR3 reads TGCAGCGGATATTCCGGGACAGGCGACTATGGCTACACCTTC. This encodes CSGYSGTGDYGYTF.

Comment on this clone: At the DNA level, this CDR3 is encoded by other sequences in the same sample as well. The chain links TRBV30 to TRBJ2-5, with no clear D. V shed 1 base and J shed 5 bases, with 5 bases lying between them. The CDR3 totals 11 residues. The germline V gene encodes CDR1 GTSNPN and CDR2 SVGIG (reference sequence). This chain's CDR3 is CAWSGRETQYF. CDR3 sequence (DNA): TGTGCCTGGAGTGGGCGGGAGACCCAGTACTTC. The whole variable domain, remainder taken from reference TRBV30 and TRBJ2-5, is SQTIHQWPATLVQPVGSPLSLECTVEGTSNPNLYWYRQAAGRGLQLLFYSVGIGQISSEVPQNLSASRPQDRQFILSSKKLLLSDSGFYLCAWSGRETQYFGPGTRLLVL.

The chain combines TRBV29-1 with TRBJ2-1; D unresolved. Trimming left V 4 bases short and J 12 bases short, with 4 bases between. Germline V gives CDR1 SQVTM, CDR2 ANQGSEA. This CDR3 has 8 residues. The CDR3 nucleotides are TGCAGCGTTGTCGGGCAGTTCTTC. It yields the protein CSVVGQFF.

V is TRBV30 and J is TRBJ2-3, with D perhaps matching TRBD1 (6 bases). V was cut by 3 bases and J by 2 bases, with 21 bases left in between. In germline, CDR1 is GTSNPN, CDR2 SVGIG (reference sequence). The CDR3 contains 17 residues. As DNA, the CDR3 is TGTGCCTGGAGCGCAGGGGCGAATTGGGGAATCACAGATACGCAGTATTTT. Amino acids: CAWSAGANWGITDTQYF.

The rearrangement uses TRBV28 and TRBJ2-5; D gene unclear. The V end was cut by 1 base, the J end by 4 bases, with 4 bases between. The CDR3 has 12 amino acids. Germline values: CDR1 MDHEN, CDR2 SYDVKM. CDR3 sequence reads: CASSLFGETQYF. Here the CDR3 DNA reads TGTGCCAGCAGTTTATTTGGAGAGACCCAGTACTTC.

This clone has only a few counts. The rearrangement links TRBV2 to TRBJ2-3; D might be TRBD1 or TRBD2, each matching 5 bases. Germline CDR1 SNHLY, CDR2 FYNNEI. Trimming shortened V by 8 bases and J by 0 bases, and 15 bases separated the two germline ends. This CDR3 has 15 amino acids. The CDR3 bases are TGTGCCAGCTGCCGGGGCAGCTTAAGCACAGATACGCAGTATTTT. Protein: CASCRGSLSTDTQYF. The full variable domain, rest sourced from reference TRBV2 and TRBJ2-3, is EPEVTQTPSHQVTQMGQEVILRCVPISNHLYFYWYRQILGQKVEFLVSFYNNEISEKSEIFDDQFSVERPDGSNFTLKIRSTKLEDSAMYFCASCRGSLSTDTQYFGPGTRLTVL.

This rearrangement joins TRBV6-5 to TRBJ2-3; D assignment may be TRBD1 or TRBD2 (5 bases each). CDR1 and CDR2 (germline): MNHEY, SVGAGI. The CDR3 length is 16 residues. V lost 4 bases and J lost 0, with 14 bases in between. This chain's CDR3 is CASSSVGASSTDTQYF. DNA of the CDR3: TGTGCCAGCAGTTCCGTCGGGGCCTCTAGCACAGATACGCAGTATTTT.

This clone has more than one count but fewer than ten. This chain joins TRBV19 and TRBJ1-4, with D possibly being TRBD1 (6 bases). The CDR3 runs 14 residues. CDR1 is LNHDA, CDR2 SQIVND, per germline (reference sequence). V lost 8 bases to trimming and J lost 0 bases, with 10 bases between them. The CDR3 sequence: CASATGTTNEKLFF. The CDR3 nucleotides are TGTGCCAGTGCGACAGGAACAACTAATGAAAAACTGTTTTTT.

The rearrangement links TRBV28 to TRBJ2-5, with D uncertain. This CDR3 has 14 residues. Per germline, CDR1 MDHEN and CDR2 SYDVKM. V dropped 3 bases and J dropped 7 bases, with 15 bases sitting between them. CDR3 protein: CASSFSASTGTQYF. CDR3 in DNA: TGTGCCAGCAGTTTCTCCGCGAGCACGGGGACCCAGTACTTC.

The chain is built from TRBV10-3 and TRBJ2-3, with 10 bases fitting TRBD1. The germline gives CDR1 ENHRY, CDR2 SYGVKD. The CDR3 runs 13 residues. V shed 10 bases, J shed 1 base, and the junction held 2 bases outside the gene matches. CDR3 DNA sequence: TGTGCCAATGGACAGGGGGGCACAGATACGCAGTATTTT. It codes for CANGQGGTDTQYF.

This clone was observed a handful of times. The chain links TRBV5-4 to TRBJ1-6, with D uncertain. Germline lookup yields CDR1 SGHNT and CDR2 YYREEE (reference sequence). The germline V and J ends were trimmed by 2 bases and 4 bases, with 25 bases remaining between them. The CDR3 consists of 20 residues. In DNA form, the CDR3 reads TGTGCCAGCAGCTTTGAAGTTACAGAACGGCGGAATACTTATAATTCACCCCTCCACTTT. Amino acids: CASSFEVTERRNTYNSPLHF.

This clone appeared a few times. The CDR3 coding sequence is TGTGCCAGCAGCCCAGACAGGTACACAGATACGCAGTATTTT. The encoded protein is CASSPDRYTDTQYF. J is TRBJ2-3 and V is TRBV7-2, with D possibly matching TRBD1 (6 bases). The germline gives CDR1 SGHTA, CDR2 FQGNSA. Between the trimmed V and J ends, which lost 5 bases and 2 bases, there was a span of 11 bases. The CDR3 length is 14 residues.

This clone was recorded once. The chain has TRBV29-1 and TRBJ2-6, with D possibly called TRBD1 or TRBD2 (6 bases each). This CDR3 spans 16 amino acids. CDR1 is SQVTM and CDR2 is ANQGSEA in the germline V gene. Trimming removed 3 bases at V and 2 bases at J, with 14 bases between. The CDR3 nucleotides are TGCAGCGTTGACAACTTAGGGGGGCCTGGGGCCAACGTCCTGACTTTC. Its protein product is CSVDNLGGPGANVLTF.

The chain links TRBV5-8 to TRBJ2-3; D unclear. The CDR3 extends over 13 amino acids. From germline, CDR1 is SGHTS and CDR2 YDEGEE. Trimming left V 0 bases short and J 6 bases short, with 8 bases between. The chain's CDR3 is CASSLAGGDTQYF. For the CDR3, the DNA is TGTGCCAGCAGCTTGGCTGGTGGGGATACGCAGTATTTT.

This chain connects TRBV6-5 to TRBJ2-3; D gene unclear. CDR3 length: 14 amino acids. Germline V gene data show CDR1 as MNHEY and CDR2 as SVGAGI. The V gene lost 0 bases and the J gene lost 4 bases, with 8 bases spanning the gap. In DNA form, the CDR3 reads TGTGCCAGCAGTTACTCGGGTTTCGCAGATACGCAGTATTTT. Amino acids: CASSYSGFADTQYF.

The chain joins TRBV30 to TRBJ1-1; the D is unclear. Germline loops: CDR1 GTSNPN, CDR2 SVGIG (reference sequence). This CDR3 is built from 14 residues. V was pared by 2 bases and J by 1 base, with 11 bases between. CDR3 sequence (DNA): TGTGCCTGGAGTTTGGTAGGAAGGAACACTGAAGCTTTCTTT. Its translation is CAWSLVGRNTEAFF. Full variable domain (missing parts from reference TRBV30 and TRBJ1-1): SQTIHQWPATLVQPVGSPLSLECTVEGTSNPNLYWYRQAAGRGLQLLFYSVGIGQISSEVPQNLSASRPQDRQFILSSKKLLLSDSGFYLCAWSLVGRNTEAFFGQGTRLTVV.

The chain has TRBV29-1 and TRBJ1-1; D perhaps matches TRBD1 (6 bases). CDR1 and CDR2 from the germline V gene are SQVTM and ANQGSEA. Trimming took off 4 bases at V and 0 bases at J, with 9 bases between the two ends. The CDR3 is made up of 13 amino acids. The CDR3 region has the DNA TGCAGCGTTGTCGGACAGCTGAACACTGAAGCTTTCTTT. Its translation is CSVVGQLNTEAFF. Looking up the rest from reference TRBV29-1 and TRBJ1-1 gives the full variable domain: SAVISQKPSRDICQRGTSLTIQCQVDSQVTMMFWYRQQPGQSLTLIATANQGSEATYESGFVIDKFPISRPNLTFSTLTVSNMSPEDSSIYLCSVVGQLNTEAFFGQGTRLTVV.

About this clone itself: The same CDR3 arises from other DNA sequences in this sample as well. The chain has TRBV18 and TRBJ2-3; no clear D gene. CDR3 length equals 12 residues. Trimming removed 6 bases from V and 0 bases from J, with 4 bases in between. CDR1 and CDR2 from the germline V gene are KGHSH and LQKENI. The CDR3 region is CASSPSTDTQYF. The CDR3 region has the DNA TGTGCCAGCTCGCCTAGCACAGATACGCAGTATTTT.

The chain links TRBV4-1 to TRBJ2-5; tentative D call: TRBD2 (6 bases). CDR1 and CDR2 from the germline V gene are MGHRA and YSYEKL. This CDR3 has 15 residues. V was trimmed by 2 bases and J by 2 bases, leaving 12 bases between them. CDR3 DNA sequence: TGCGCCAGCAGCCAAAATCCGGGACTTCAAGAGACCCAGTACTTC. Translated, it gives CASSQNPGLQETQYF.

This sequence joins TRBV9 and TRBJ1-3; no clear D. The CDR3 length is 17 residues. V lost 2 bases, J lost 4 bases, and 19 bases lay in between. CDR1 SGDLS and CDR2 YYNGEE come from the germline V gene. In DNA form, the CDR3 reads TGTGCCAGCAGCGTCGCGCCCGACGCCAATGGAGGAAACACCATATATTTT. Amino acids: CASSVAPDANGGNTIYF.